Sequencing of this TCR beta chain was carried out in a study of blood T cells in healthy people across ages. A note on this clonotype: Its antigen is still unknown.

V shed 5 bases, J shed 1 base, and the junction held 10 bases outside the gene matches. The germline CDR1 and CDR2 sequences are DFQATT and SNEGSKA (reference sequence). The CDR3 totals 16 residues. Primers used in a second PCR of about 6 to 11 cycles were a sample-barcoded 5' primer and a J-beta primer mix. Each CDR3 protein is one row after TCRdb ran MiXCR on the 5' RACE reads. Altogether about 1,400,000 distinct CDR3 sequences are present, approximately 63% being singletons, with the ten largest covering about 6.7%. General study results and limits: Long-lived donors had more naive CD4+ cells and higher diversity than aged donors.

This sequence originates from a man aged 18-30 years in good health. The specimen was blood. The V and J genes are TRBV20-1 and TRBJ2-2; TRBD1 matches 7 bases. CDR3 DNA: TGCAGTGCTGGAGGAATGGACAGGTTGAACACCGGGGAGCTGTTTTTT. Translating it yields CSAGGMDRLNTGELFF.